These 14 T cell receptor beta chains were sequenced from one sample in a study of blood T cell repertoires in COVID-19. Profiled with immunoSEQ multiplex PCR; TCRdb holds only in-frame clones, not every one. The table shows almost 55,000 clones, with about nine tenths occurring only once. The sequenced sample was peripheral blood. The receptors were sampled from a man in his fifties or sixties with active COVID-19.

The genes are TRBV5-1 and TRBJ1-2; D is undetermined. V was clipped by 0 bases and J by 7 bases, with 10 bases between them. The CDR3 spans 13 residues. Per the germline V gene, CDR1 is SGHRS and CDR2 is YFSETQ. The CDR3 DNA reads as TGCGCCAGCAGCTTGGACATCCCAATTGGCTACACCTTC. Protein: CASSLDIPIGYTF.

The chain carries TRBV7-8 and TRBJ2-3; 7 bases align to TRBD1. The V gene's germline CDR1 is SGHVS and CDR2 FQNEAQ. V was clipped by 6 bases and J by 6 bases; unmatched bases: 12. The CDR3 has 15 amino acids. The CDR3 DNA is TGTGCCAGCAGACGTGGGACAGCTTCGGCCGATACGCAGTATTTT. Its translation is CASRRGTASADTQYF.

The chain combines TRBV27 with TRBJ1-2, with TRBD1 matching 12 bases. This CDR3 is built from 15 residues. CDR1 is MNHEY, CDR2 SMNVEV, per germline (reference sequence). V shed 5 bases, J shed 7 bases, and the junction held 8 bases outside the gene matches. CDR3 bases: TGTGCCAGCAGTCCAGGGACAGGGGGCAGATCTGGCTACACCTTC. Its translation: CASSPGTGGRSGYTF.

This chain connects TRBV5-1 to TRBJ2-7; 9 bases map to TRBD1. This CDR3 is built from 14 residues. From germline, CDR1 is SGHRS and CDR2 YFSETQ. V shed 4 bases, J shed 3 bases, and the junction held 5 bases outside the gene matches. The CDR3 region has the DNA TGCGCCAGCAGCGGACAGGGGATCGGCTACGAGCAGTACTTC. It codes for CASSGQGIGYEQYF.

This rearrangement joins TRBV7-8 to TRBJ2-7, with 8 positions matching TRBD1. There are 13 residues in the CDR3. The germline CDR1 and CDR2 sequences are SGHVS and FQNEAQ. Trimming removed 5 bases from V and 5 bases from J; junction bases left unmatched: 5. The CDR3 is CASSHGQGHEQYF. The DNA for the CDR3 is TGTGCCAGCAGCCACGGACAGGGACACGAGCAGTACTTC.

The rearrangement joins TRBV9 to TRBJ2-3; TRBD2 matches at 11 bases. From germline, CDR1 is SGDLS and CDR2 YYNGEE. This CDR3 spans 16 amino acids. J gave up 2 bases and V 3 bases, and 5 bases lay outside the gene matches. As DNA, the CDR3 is TGTGCCAGCAGCGCGGGACTAGCGGATGTCACAGATACGCAGTATTTT. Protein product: CASSAGLADVTDTQYF.

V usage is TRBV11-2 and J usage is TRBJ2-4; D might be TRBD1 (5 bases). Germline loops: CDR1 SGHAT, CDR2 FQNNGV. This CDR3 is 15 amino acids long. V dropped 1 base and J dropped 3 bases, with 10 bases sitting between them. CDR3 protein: CASSLVGDGKNIQYF. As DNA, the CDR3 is TGTGCCAGCAGCTTAGTAGGGGATGGCAAAAACATTCAGTACTTC.

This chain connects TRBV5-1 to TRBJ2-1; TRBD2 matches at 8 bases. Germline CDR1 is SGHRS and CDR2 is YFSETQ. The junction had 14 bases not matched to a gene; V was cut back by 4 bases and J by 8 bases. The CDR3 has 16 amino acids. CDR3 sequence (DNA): TGCGCCAGCAGCCCGGGACTAGTGGTTTTAGGGCATGAGCAGTTCTTC. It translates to CASSPGLVVLGHEQFF.

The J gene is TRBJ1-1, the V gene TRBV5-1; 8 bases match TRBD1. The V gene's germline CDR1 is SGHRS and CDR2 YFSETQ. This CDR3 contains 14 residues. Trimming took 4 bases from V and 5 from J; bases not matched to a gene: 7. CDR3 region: CASSVQGGYTEAFF. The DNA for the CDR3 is TGCGCCAGCAGCGTACAGGGGGGTTATACTGAAGCTTTCTTT. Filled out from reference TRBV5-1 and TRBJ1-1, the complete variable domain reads KAGVTQTPRYLIKTRGQQVTLSCSPISGHRSVSWYQQTPGQGLQFLFEYFSETQRNKGNFPGRFSGRQFSNSRSEMNVSTLELGDSALYLCASSVQGGYTEAFFGQGTRLTVV.

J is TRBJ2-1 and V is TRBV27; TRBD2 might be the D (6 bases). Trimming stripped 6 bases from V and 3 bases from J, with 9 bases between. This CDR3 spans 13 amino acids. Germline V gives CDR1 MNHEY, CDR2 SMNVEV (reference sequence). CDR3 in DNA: TGTGCCAGCAGGGTAGCGGTCTACAATGAGCAGTTCTTC. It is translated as CASRVAVYNEQFF.

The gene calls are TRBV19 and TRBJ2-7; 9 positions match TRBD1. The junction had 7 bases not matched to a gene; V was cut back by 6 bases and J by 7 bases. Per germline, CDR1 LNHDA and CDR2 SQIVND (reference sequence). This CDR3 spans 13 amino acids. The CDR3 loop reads CASRRQGVEEQYF. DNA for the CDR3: TGTGCCAGTAGGAGACAGGGGGTAGAGGAGCAGTACTTC.

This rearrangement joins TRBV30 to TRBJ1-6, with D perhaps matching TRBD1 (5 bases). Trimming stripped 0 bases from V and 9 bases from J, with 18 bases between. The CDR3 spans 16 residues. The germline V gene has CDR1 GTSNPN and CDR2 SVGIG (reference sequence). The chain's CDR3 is CAWSVLGRAGGSPLHF. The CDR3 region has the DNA TGTGCCTGGAGTGTACTCGGCAGGGCTGGTGGTTCACCCCTCCACTTT.

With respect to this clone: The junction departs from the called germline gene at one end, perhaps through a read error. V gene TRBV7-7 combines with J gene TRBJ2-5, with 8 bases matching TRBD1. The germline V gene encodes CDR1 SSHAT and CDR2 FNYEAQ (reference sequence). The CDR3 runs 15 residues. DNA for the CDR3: TGTGCTAGCAGCTTAGTGTCGGGGACAGGCGGGACCCAGTACTTC. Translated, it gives CASSLVSGTGGTQYF.

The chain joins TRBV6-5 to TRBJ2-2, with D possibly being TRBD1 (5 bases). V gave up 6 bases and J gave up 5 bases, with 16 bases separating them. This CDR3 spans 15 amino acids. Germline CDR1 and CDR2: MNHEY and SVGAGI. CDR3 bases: TGTGCCAGCAGGAAAGGAGACAGTTATACCGGGGAGCTGTTTTTT. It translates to CASRKGDSYTGELFF.